The entry that follows covers one TCR beta chain sequence. The antigen is undetermined. A much larger clone is a single base away; this may be a read error. This table comes from immunoSEQ multiplex PCR, and its TCRdb copy is limited to in-frame clones, with some not included. The table has around 500,000 clones, over 60% seen once; the top ten hold 10% to 15%. These data originate in a study of shared clonotypes between healthy human individuals. Overall study findings and caveats: Tissue TCR repertoires likely differ from these blood-only repertoires.

The V gene's germline CDR1 is SGHDT and CDR2 YYEEEE. The CDR3 is made up of 15 amino acids. The source is a woman in her thirties or forties in good health. Some clones in this sample may be carry-over from other donors' samples. The V gene is TRBV5-6, the J gene TRBJ2-6; TRBD1 might be the D (5 bases). The sequencing sample was made of PBMCs. The CDR3 here is CASSLGVSGASVLTF. The CDR3 region has the DNA TGTGCCAGCAGCTTGGGTGTCTCTGGGGCCAGCGTCCTGACTTTC.